Listed here are 11 T cell receptor beta chains from one sample, sequenced in a study of beta chain features in type 1 diabetes. Findings and limits, study-wide: All four CD4+ subsets of Type 1 diabetes patients contained TCRB CDR3s that were moderately but significantly shorter.

No antigen is known for these receptors. Of the isolated RNA, all was reverse transcribed, and so the sequenced material was expressed TCRB transcripts. Repertoires were generated with immunoSEQ multiplex PCR, while TCRdb's copy carries only in-frame clones and drops some. The sample consists of hundreds of thousands of clones, over 12% of them appearing once. Sequencing was performed on naive CD4+ T cells from blood. Every receptor here comes from a man younger than 35 with type 1 diabetes.

This chain joins TRBV5-1 and TRBJ2-1; 8 bases align to TRBD1. The CDR3 length is 16 residues. Germline assignment: CDR1 SGHRS and CDR2 YFSETQ. V lost 1 base to trimming and J lost 1 base; unmatched junction nucleotides: 4. The CDR3 region has the DNA TGCGCCAGCAGCTTGCGCTGGGACAGGTCCTACAATGAGCAGTTCTTC. Protein product: CASSLRWDRSYNEQFF.

About this clone: Within the sample, other DNA sequences also encode this same CDR3. V usage is TRBV9 and J usage is TRBJ1-2; 10 bases agree with TRBD1. The CDR3 has 14 amino acids. The germline V gene encodes CDR1 SGDLS and CDR2 YYNGEE. J gave up 2 bases and V 4 bases, and 2 bases lay outside the gene matches. The DNA of the CDR3 is TGTGCCAGCAGCCCGGGACAGGGGAACTATGGCTACACCTTC. Residues: CASSPGQGNYGYTF.

This clone turned up a few times. This same CDR3 is encoded by further DNA sequences in the sample. The CDR3 region has the DNA TGTGCCAGCTCATCAAGGGACACCGGGGAGCTGTTTTTT. Protein product: CASSSRDTGELFF. The chain is built from TRBV18 and TRBJ2-2; D not certain. Germline CDR1 reads KGHSH; CDR2 reads LQKENI. The CDR3 has 13 residues. The V and J ends lost 5 bases and 3 bases respectively, with 7 bases between them.

This chain connects TRBV7-9 to TRBJ2-5; D possibly corresponds to TRBD2 (5 bases). This CDR3 is 12 amino acids long. Germline CDR1 SEHNR, CDR2 FQNEAQ (reference sequence). With 4 bases removed from V and 13 bases from J, the gap between germline ends came to 16 bases. The CDR3 DNA is TGTGCCAGCAGCTCTAATGGGAGACCCACGTACTTC. It translates to CASSSNGRPTYF.

The sample holds a few counts of this clone. The chain is built from TRBV6-5 and TRBJ2-7; TRBD2 matches at 8 bases. The CDR3 covers 13 residues. V lost 6 bases to trimming and J lost 7 bases; unmatched junction nucleotides: 8. Germline V CDR1 and CDR2: MNHEY, SVGAGI. The CDR3 nucleotides read TGTGCCAGCAGCACTGGGACTAGTAGGGAGCAGTACTTC. It specifies CASSTGTSREQYF.

This clone was observed a handful of times. The gene calls are TRBV7-2 and TRBJ1-1, with D unresolved. CDR3 length equals 13 residues. CDR1 SGHTA and CDR2 FQGNSA come from the germline V gene. V lost 3 bases to trimming and J lost 2 bases, with 7 bases between them. CDR3 residues: CASSLNVNTEAFF. In DNA, the CDR3 is TGTGCCAGCAGCTTGAACGTTAACACTGAAGCTTTCTTT.

The chain links TRBV19 to TRBJ1-1; D not resolved. Germline CDR1 is LNHDA and CDR2 is SQIVND (reference sequence). This CDR3 is 14 amino acids long. V was trimmed by 7 bases and J by 8 bases, leaving 20 bases between them. The CDR3 protein is CASTTRQDRLEAFF. CDR3 sequence (DNA): TGTGCCAGTACTACCCGCCAAGATAGACTGGAAGCTTTCTTT.

The chain is built from TRBV18 and TRBJ1-5; weak D call: TRBD1 (5 bases). There are 15 residues in the CDR3. Trimming took 5 bases from V and 2 from J, leaving 13 bases between them. Looked up from germline, CDR1 is KGHSH and CDR2 is LQKENI. The CDR3 spells CASSWTGLGNQPQHF. The CDR3 nucleotides are TGTGCCAGCTCATGGACGGGACTGGGCAATCAGCCCCAGCATTTT. Filled out from reference TRBV18 and TRBJ1-5, the complete variable domain reads NAGVMQNPRHLVRRRGQEARLRCSPMKGHSHVYWYRQLPEEGLKFMVYLQKENIIDESGMPKERFSAEFPKEGPSILRIQQVVRGDSAAYFCASSWTGLGNQPQHFGDGTRLSIL.

This clone showed up just a few times. Other DNA sequences in the sample encode the same CDR3. J is TRBJ2-3 and V is TRBV30; tentatively, D is TRBD1 (5 bases). Germline CDR1 is GTSNPN and CDR2 is SVGIG (reference sequence). Trimming left V 2 bases short and J 1 base short, with 7 bases between. CDR3 length: 13 amino acids. CDR3 region: CAWSRGGTDTQYF. The CDR3 DNA follows: TGTGCCTGGAGTAGGGGCGGCACAGATACGCAGTATTTT.

The genes are TRBV6-1 and TRBJ1-2, with 10 bases lining up with TRBD1. The germline V gene has CDR1 MNHNS and CDR2 SASEGT. Losses at the gene ends were 0 bases for V and 5 bases for J; bases not matched to a gene: 3. The CDR3 has 15 residues. The chain's CDR3 is CASSEAEGQGYGYTF. Written as DNA, the CDR3 is TGTGCCAGCAGTGAAGCAGAGGGACAGGGGTATGGCTACACCTTC.

This chain uses TRBV30 with TRBJ1-5, with D possibly TRBD1 on 6 matching bases. V lost 0 bases, J lost 7 bases, and 10 bases lay in between. Germline CDR1 GTSNPN, CDR2 SVGIG (reference sequence). The CDR3 consists of 13 residues. DNA for the CDR3: TGTGCCTGGAGTGTTACAGGGAGGCAGCCCCAGCATTTT. Amino acids: CAWSVTGRQPQHF.